This T cell receptor (beta chain) was found in a study of shared clonotypes between healthy human individuals. Study-wide results and caveats: Sampling covered nothing but blood. Tissue TCR repertoires likely differ from those found in blood.

Donors were Caucasian adults residing in Nashville, Tennessee, USA. Investigators divided CD4+ cells into CD45RA+ naive and CD45RA-negative memory subsets. This CDR3 is built from 14 residues. CDR1 is SQVTM, CDR2 ANQGSEA, per germline. Trimming removed 1 base from V and 4 bases from J, with 14 bases in between. The repertoire was sequenced with immunoSEQ multiplex PCR; TCRdb's copy has only in-frame clones and lacks some. The sample lists millions of clones; more than 80% were seen once. Turning to this clone: Its cognate antigen is unknown.

This sequence originates from a man aged 18-30 years in good health. This chain connects TRBV29-1 to TRBJ2-7; D may match TRBD1 or TRBD2 (6 bases each). Sequencing was performed on naive CD4+ T cells sorted from blood. The sample's subset: CD45RA+ positively selected. The CDR3 DNA reads TGCAGCGTTGAAGGGTTGCAGGGGAGGTACGAGCAGTACTTC. As protein: CSVEGLQGRYEQYF.